These 31 T cell receptor beta chains were sequenced from one sample in a study of control samples from healthy donors and cancer patients. Some clones are missing from TCRdb's copy, which holds only in-frame ones; the method was immunoSEQ multiplex PCR. This sample carries around 80,000 clones, just under 90% of them seen once, and the ten largest clones take 5.5%. The sequenced material came from blood. These receptors were obtained from a man between 50 and 59 years old in good health.

This chain links TRBV13 with TRBJ1-6; no clear D. The CDR3 is made up of 12 amino acids. The ends were cut back, 5 bases at V and 9 bases at J, with 8 bases in the middle. Germline CDR1 is PRHDT and CDR2 is FYEKMQ (reference sequence). The CDR3 DNA sequence: TGTGCCAGCAGCCCGGGGAGTTCACCCCTCCACTTT. It specifies CASSPGSSPLHF.

V gene TRBV19 combines with J gene TRBJ1-4, with D unclear. The CDR3 consists of 15 residues. Trimming shortened V by 5 bases and J by 0 bases, and 10 bases separated the two germline ends. The germline CDR1 and CDR2 sequences are LNHDA and SQIVND (reference sequence). The CDR3 loop is CASSWAVATNEKLFF. The CDR3 nucleotides are TGTGCCAGTAGTTGGGCAGTCGCAACTAATGAAAAACTGTTTTTT.

The V call is TRBV12-3 or TRBV12-4, the J call TRBJ2-5; TRBD1 might be the D (5 bases). Trimming stripped 5 bases from V and 2 bases from J, with 9 bases between. This CDR3 spans 13 amino acids. CDR3 residues: CASSLGQQETQYF. The CDR3 DNA is TGTGCCAGCAGTCTCGGACAACAAGAGACCCAGTACTTC.

This chain joins TRBV5-1 and TRBJ2-5; TRBD2 aligns across 10 bases. J lost 0 bases, V lost 0 bases, and 8 bases had no gene match. This CDR3 has 18 amino acids. Looked up from germline, CDR1 is SGHRS and CDR2 is YFSETQ. CDR3 sequence: CASSLDSGGNYYQETQYF. CDR3 in DNA: TGCGCCAGCAGCTTGGATAGCGGGGGGAATTATTACCAAGAGACCCAGTACTTC.

This clone was recorded once. This chain joins TRBV7-9 and TRBJ2-5, with D unclear. CDR3 length: 14 amino acids. V was clipped by 7 bases and J by 4 bases, with 16 bases between them. Germline V gene lookup returns CDR1 SEHNR and CDR2 FQNEAQ (reference sequence). CDR3 residues: CASTDSRVGETQYF. CDR3 in DNA: TGTGCCAGCACTGACTCCCGGGTGGGAGAGACCCAGTACTTC.

This chain links TRBV5-1 with TRBJ1-2, with 8 positions matching TRBD1. CDR1 and CDR2 from the germline V gene are SGHRS and YFSETQ. V dropped 3 bases and J dropped 6; count of bases not matched to a gene: 4. The CDR3 sequence is 13 residues long. The CDR3 spells CASSYRGQDGYTF. The CDR3 nucleotides read TGCGCCAGCAGCTACCGGGGACAGGATGGCTACACCTTC.

This sequence joins TRBV15 and TRBJ1-1; 9 bases agree with TRBD1. Looked up from germline, CDR1 is LNHNV and CDR2 is YYDKDF (reference sequence). This CDR3 has 16 amino acids. The V segment lost 1 base and the J segment 0 bases; nucleotides outside the gene matches: 3. CDR3 protein: CATSRGDRDLNTEAFF. The CDR3 bases are TGTGCCACCAGCAGAGGGGACAGGGACCTGAACACTGAAGCTTTCTTT.

This chain uses TRBV14 with TRBJ1-4, with D perhaps matching TRBD1 (5 bases). Germline-derived CDR1 and CDR2 are SGHDN and FVKESK. V lost 2 bases and J lost 8, with 12 bases in between. The CDR3 has 14 amino acids. This CDR3 is CASSQTAGQEKLFF. In DNA, the CDR3 is TGTGCCAGCAGCCAAACAGCAGGGCAGGAAAAACTGTTTTTT.

This chain links TRBV5-1 with TRBJ2-6; D is unclear. CDR1 and CDR2 (germline): SGHRS, YFSETQ. Trimming took off 5 bases at V and 4 bases at J, with 16 bases between the two ends. This CDR3 has 16 residues. CDR3 protein: CASSVGETAGANVLTF. The CDR3 DNA reads as TGCGCCAGCAGTGTTGGTGAAACGGCGGGGGCCAACGTCCTGACTTTC. Looking up the rest from reference TRBV5-1 and TRBJ2-6 gives the full variable domain: KAGVTQTPRYLIKTRGQQVTLSCSPISGHRSVSWYQQTPGQGLQFLFEYFSETQRNKGNFPGRFSGRQFSNSRSEMNVSTLELGDSALYLCASSVGETAGANVLTFGAGSRLTVL.

This rearrangement joins TRBV12-3 or TRBV12-4 to TRBJ1-1; TRBD1 is a possible D gene (5 bases). With 5 bases removed from V and 6 bases from J, the gap between germline ends came to 13 bases. The CDR3 sequence is 13 residues long. The DNA of the CDR3 is TGTGCCAGCAGTGCGATTAGGGGTTCTGAAGCTTTCTTT. This sequence encodes CASSAIRGSEAFF.

The V and J genes are TRBV23-1 and TRBJ1-5; D unresolved. TRBV23-1 is noted as an ORF with a role that remains uncertain. V lost 2 bases, J lost 3 bases, and 5 bases lay in between. The CDR3 extends over 13 amino acids. The CDR3 spells CASSQGYNQPQHF. The CDR3 DNA reads TGCGCCAGCAGTCAAGGGTACAATCAGCCCCAGCATTTT.

The chain has TRBV5-1 and TRBJ1-4, with D uncertain. The germline V and J ends were trimmed by 4 bases and 0 bases, with 10 bases remaining between them. The CDR3 length is 15 residues. In germline, CDR1 is SGHRS, CDR2 YFSETQ. Here the CDR3 DNA reads TGCGCCAGCAGCATGGAACCAGCAACTAATGAAAAACTGTTTTTT. It translates to CASSMEPATNEKLFF.

The gene calls are TRBV4-2 and TRBJ2-3; unclear D gene. V was shortened by 1 base and J by 4 bases, with 6 bases between the two germline ends. CDR1 is LGHNA and CDR2 is YNFKEQ in the germline V gene. The CDR3 covers 13 residues. The CDR3 nucleotides are TGTGCCAGCAGCCAAGGGGGTCCAGATACGCAGTATTTT. Protein: CASSQGGPDTQYF.

The chain has TRBV10-1 and TRBJ2-7; TRBD2 matches 14 bases. V shed 8 bases, J shed 5 bases, and the junction held 2 bases outside the gene matches. Germline V CDR1 and CDR2: WNHNN, SYGVQD (reference sequence). CDR3 length: 13 amino acids. Here the CDR3 reads CASGLAGGNEQYF. DNA of the CDR3: TGCGCCAGCGGACTAGCGGGGGGCAACGAGCAGTACTTC.

This clone has more than one count but fewer than ten. V gene TRBV7-6 combines with J gene TRBJ2-1, with 7 bases aligning to TRBD2. The CDR3 length is 15 residues. Germline CDR1 and CDR2: SGHVS and FNYEAQ. The V gene end was trimmed by 6 bases and the J gene end by 4 bases; junction bases not matched to a gene: 9. CDR3 residues: CASRDGAGDYNEQFF. The CDR3 DNA sequence: TGTGCCAGCAGGGATGGGGCGGGGGATTACAATGAGCAGTTCTTC.

This clone has a handful of counts. The chain combines TRBV28 with TRBJ2-3; D remains ambiguous. The V end was cut by 4 bases, the J end by 7 bases, with 12 bases between. Looked up from germline, CDR1 is MDHEN and CDR2 is SYDVKM. The CDR3 loop spans 13 amino acids. The CDR3 nucleotides read TGTGCCAGCAGTTCCCCGCCCTCCAATACGCAGTATTTT. It is translated as CASSSPPSNTQYF.

Here the CDR3 DNA reads TGTGCCTGGAGTAAAATGGCCTACGAGCAGTACTTC. Protein: CAWSKMAYEQYF. The rearrangement uses TRBV30 and TRBJ2-7; D uncertain. The CDR3 contains 12 residues. Germline CDR1 reads GTSNPN; CDR2 reads SVGIG (reference sequence). V was shortened by 2 bases and J by 2 bases, with 7 bases between the two germline ends.

The chain uses TRBV28 and TRBJ2-1, with D hard to call. The CDR3 is 13 amino acids. V gave up 7 bases and J gave up 2 bases, with 9 bases separating them. Germline V CDR1 and CDR2: MDHEN, SYDVKM. The CDR3 nucleotides are TGTGCCAGCAACGGCCCGGCCTACAATGAGCAGTTCTTC. This encodes CASNGPAYNEQFF.

The gene calls are TRBV14 and TRBJ2-5, with 9 positions matching TRBD1. V gave up 4 bases and J gave up 5 bases; unmatched junction bases: 8. This CDR3 is built from 15 residues. Germline CDR1 is SGHDN and CDR2 is FVKESK. The CDR3 here is CASSRATGGIETQYF. In DNA form, the CDR3 reads TGTGCCAGCAGCCGAGCGACAGGGGGGATCGAGACCCAGTACTTC. Complete variable domain (other parts from reference TRBV14 and TRBJ2-5): EAGVTQFPSHSVIEKGQTVTLRCDPISGHDNLYWYRRVMGKEIKFLLHFVKESKQDESGMPNNRFLAERTGGTYSTLKVQPAELEDSGVYFCASSRATGGIETQYFGPGTRLLVL.

This chain links TRBV7-9 with TRBJ2-1; D gene uncertain. V lost 1 base, J lost 5 bases, and 12 bases lay in between. CDR1 and CDR2 (germline): SEHNR, FQNEAQ (reference sequence). This CDR3 comprises 15 residues. CDR3 DNA sequence: TGTGCCAGCAGCTTAGTTTTGGGGTTTCACAATGAGCAGTTCTTC. Protein product: CASSLVLGFHNEQFF.

The chain employs TRBV9 and TRBJ2-7; 7 positions match TRBD2. With 4 bases clipped from V and 3 bases from J, the junction kept 7 bases outside the gene matches. The CDR3 is 14 amino acids. Germline V gives CDR1 SGDLS, CDR2 YYNGEE. CDR3 protein: CASSFGLGSYEQYF. The CDR3 DNA follows: TGTGCCAGCAGCTTTGGACTAGGTAGCTACGAGCAGTACTTC.

The rearrangement uses TRBV27 and TRBJ1-2; a possible D gene is TRBD1 (5 bases). V was trimmed by 5 bases and J by 4 bases, leaving 14 bases between them. This CDR3 is built from 14 residues. From germline, CDR1 is MNHEY and CDR2 SMNVEV (reference sequence). CDR3 coding DNA: TGTGCCAGCAGTCCAACTCATGACAGCTATGGCTACACCTTC. Protein sequence: CASSPTHDSYGYTF.

This chain joins TRBV5-1 and TRBJ2-3; D is uncertain. The CDR3 totals 13 residues. The V end was cut by 0 bases, the J end by 2 bases, with 4 bases between. Germline V gene sequence: CDR1 SGHRS, CDR2 YFSETQ. For the CDR3, the DNA is TGCGCCAGCAGCTTGGACTACACAGATACGCAGTATTTT. This codes for CASSLDYTDTQYF.

This sequence joins TRBV27 and TRBJ2-7, with a tentative D call TRBD1 (5 bases). Per germline, CDR1 MNHEY and CDR2 SMNVEV (reference sequence). This CDR3 is built from 14 residues. Trimming left V 3 bases short and J 0 bases short, with 9 bases between. The CDR3 reads CASSFRASSYEQYF. CDR3 nucleotide sequence: TGTGCCAGCAGTTTCAGGGCTAGCTCCTACGAGCAGTACTTC.

The rearrangement uses TRBV5-4 and TRBJ1-2; D is uncertain. V lost 4 bases to trimming and J lost 8 bases, with 12 bases between them. Germline assignment: CDR1 SGHNT and CDR2 YYREEE (reference sequence). There are 12 residues in the CDR3. The CDR3: CASSQDRNGYTF. The CDR3 bases are TGTGCCAGCAGCCAGGATCGCAACGGCTACACCTTC. Drawing the rest from reference TRBV5-4 and TRBJ1-2, the complete variable domain is ETGVTQSPTHLIKTRGQQVTLRCSSQSGHNTVSWYQQALGQGPQFIFQYYREEENGRGNFPPRFSGLQFPNYSSELNVNALELDDSALYLCASSQDRNGYTFGSGTRLTVV.

V and J are TRBV6-1 and TRBJ2-5, with a weak D call TRBD1 (7 bases). This CDR3 region has 14 residues. The ends were cut back, 2 bases at V and 5 bases at J, with 12 bases in the middle. Germline CDR1 reads MNHNS; CDR2 reads SASEGT. CDR3 loop: CASSEKGAGETQYF. The CDR3 DNA follows: TGTGCCAGCAGTGAAAAGGGGGCGGGGGAGACCCAGTACTTC.

To note about this clone: Within the sample, other DNA sequences also encode this same CDR3. This sequence joins TRBV27 and TRBJ1-1, with D uncertain. Trimming shortened V by 1 base and J by 0 bases, and 9 bases separated the two germline ends. The CDR3 extends over 15 amino acids. CDR1 MNHEY and CDR2 SMNVEV come from the germline V gene (reference sequence). The CDR3 sequence: CASSLFPRMNTEAFF. CDR3 in DNA: TGTGCCAGCAGTTTATTTCCCAGGATGAACACTGAAGCTTTCTTT.

This chain uses TRBV6-6 with TRBJ2-7; 7 bases fit TRBD1. The CDR3 consists of 15 residues. Germline assignment: CDR1 MNHNY and CDR2 SVGAGI (reference sequence). Trimming at V came to 5 bases and at J to 6 bases, leaving 13 bases not matched to a gene. The CDR3, as DNA: TGTGCCAGCAGTCACCAATCCTTGGACAGGATCGAGCAGTACTTC. Protein sequence: CASSHQSLDRIEQYF.

V is TRBV18 and J is TRBJ1-2; a weak D match, TRBD1 (5 bases). The germline CDR1 and CDR2 sequences are KGHSH and LQKENI. V lost 2 bases to trimming and J lost 5 bases, with 15 bases between them. CDR3 length: 15 residues. The CDR3 coding sequence is TGTGCCAGCTCACCAGACAGTCTACGGCGGTATGGCTACACCTTC. Its protein product is CASSPDSLRRYGYTF.

The chain combines TRBV7-6 with TRBJ2-1, with 13 bases aligning to TRBD2. The V segment lost 5 bases and the J segment 6 bases; nucleotides outside the gene matches: 4. This CDR3 spans 15 amino acids. In germline, CDR1 is SGHVS, CDR2 FNYEAQ. DNA for the CDR3: TGTGCCAGCAGCGAGGGACTAGCGGGGCCCAATGAGCAGTTCTTC. This gives the protein CASSEGLAGPNEQFF.

The chain recombines TRBV30 with TRBJ2-2; perhaps TRBD2 as D (6 bases). The germline V and J ends were trimmed by 5 bases and 6 bases, with 13 bases remaining between them. There are 13 residues in the CDR3. The germline V gene has CDR1 GTSNPN and CDR2 SVGIG (reference sequence). CDR3 in amino acids: CAWGETSPGELFF. For the CDR3, the DNA is TGTGCCTGGGGGGAGACTAGTCCCGGGGAGCTGTTTTTT.